The clone carrying this TCR beta chain was seen only once. Primers: 60 Vbeta forward and 13 Jbeta reverse. Clones were read by immunoSEQ multiplex PCR, and TCRdb kept only the in-frame ones, dropping some. The sample gives 150,000 to 200,000 clones, approximately 86% of which show up once; about 1.6% is in the top ten. Trimming cost V 5 bases and J 8 bases; bases outside gene matches: 7. Looked up from germline, CDR1 is SGHTA and CDR2 is FQGNSA. The CDR3 has 14 residues. These data are taken from a study of cytomegalovirus exposure and HLA in healthy donors. The receptor's source is a male donor in good health and CMV-seronegative. The chain links TRBV7-2 to TRBJ1-3, with TRBD1 identical over 9 bases. The sample was PBMCs. DNA of the CDR3: TGTGCCAGCAGCCAATCGGGACAGGGACACACCATATATTTT. Amino acids: CASSQSGQGHTIYF.